This T cell receptor (beta chain) was recovered during a study of CD8 T cells in Susac syndrome. The authors reverse transcribed roughly 0.5 to 1 ug RNA with random hexamers. Amplification of TCR beta CDR3 by immunoSEQ multiplex PCR spanned 54 Vbeta and 13 Jbeta. TCRdb called the immunoSEQ multiplex PCR reads again in MiXCR, with one record for every CDR3 protein. The sample lists fewer than 250,000 distinct CDR3 sequences; 90% to 95% were seen once. CD8+ and CD4+ T cells circulating in blood were sequenced for TCR beta. Relapsing-remitting disease, either stable or active, was present in the treatment-naive patients who were the multiple sclerosis controls. The TEMRA cells underwent FACS enrichment, while the CD8+ and CD4+ T cells underwent negative isolation. The TCR sequence derives from a human donor with multiple sclerosis. Sequencing input: CD8+ T cells from PBMCs.

CDR3 loop: CASRWFGNTYEQYF. The CDR3 region has the DNA TGTGCCAGCAGGTGGTTCGGGAACACCTACGAGCAGTACTTC. The chain couples TRBV6-2 or TRBV6-3 to TRBJ2-7; D may be TRBD2 (5 bases). V was shortened by 6 bases and J by 2 bases, with 14 bases between the two germline ends. The CDR3 is 14 amino acids. Germline V lookup: CDR1 MNHEY, CDR2 SVGEGT.